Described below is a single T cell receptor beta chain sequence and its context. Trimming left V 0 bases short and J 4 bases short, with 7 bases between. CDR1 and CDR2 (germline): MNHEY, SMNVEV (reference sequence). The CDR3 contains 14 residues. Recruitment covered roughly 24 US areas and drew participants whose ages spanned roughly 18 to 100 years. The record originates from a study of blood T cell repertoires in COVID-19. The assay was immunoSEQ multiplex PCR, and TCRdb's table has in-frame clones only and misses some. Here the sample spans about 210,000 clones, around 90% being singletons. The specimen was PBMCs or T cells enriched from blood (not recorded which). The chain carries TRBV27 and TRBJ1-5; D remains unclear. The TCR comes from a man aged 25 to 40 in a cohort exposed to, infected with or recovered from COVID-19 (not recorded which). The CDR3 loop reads CASSLSRANQPQHF. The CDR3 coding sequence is TGTGCCAGCAGTTTATCAAGAGCAAATCAGCCCCAGCATTTT.